The clone carrying this T cell receptor beta chain was seen at least ten times. Its antigen is currently unknown. This sample is part of a study of T cells in Graves' hyperthyroidism and ophthalmopathy. Findings and caveats of the study: Blood held most thyroid clonotypes expanded above 0.001 frequency. Ophthalmopathy, which appeared later, was predicted by the model a median approximately six months before onset.

Trimming left V 0 bases short and J 4 bases short, with 10 bases between. Germline V gene data show CDR1 as SGHRS and CDR2 as YFSETQ. The CDR3 spans 14 residues. RNA transcripts were the template for amplifying TCR beta CDR3 regions. Researchers ran a first-round RT-PCR on the TCR CDR3 using the HTBI primer set. TCRdb processed the multiplex PCR reads anew with MiXCR; each CDR3 protein has one entry. Of more than 500,000 distinct CDR3 sequences listed, around 46% are singletons. The TCR comes from an adult woman with Graves' disease, either hyperthyroidism or ophthalmopathy (not recorded which). The J gene is TRBJ2-5, the V gene TRBV5-1; no definite D call. Sequencing was performed on peripheral blood or thyroid tissue (not recorded which). The CDR3 DNA is TGCGCCAGCAGCTTGGTTGGGGTAGGAGAGACCCAGTACTTC. It encodes CASSLVGVGETQYF.